The clone carrying this TCR beta chain was counted once. The antigen remains unidentified. The data are from a study of shared clonotypes between healthy human individuals. Overall study findings and caveats: Researchers found naive subsets generally carried larger estimated richness than memory subsets.

Trimming took off 3 bases at V and 6 bases at J, with 15 bases between the two ends. Germline CDR1 SGDLS, CDR2 YYNGEE. The CDR3 consists of 14 residues. Around 30,000 T cell genomes, or roughly 200 ng DNA, went into the sorted-subset replicate PCRs. Sequencing was performed with immunoSEQ multiplex PCR; in TCRdb, only in-frame clones are kept and a portion is missing. The sample holds roughly 2.5 million clones, around 94% seen once. Sequenced material: naive CD4+ T cells sorted from blood. Subset given: CD45RA+ positively selected. The origin of this receptor is a man younger than 30 in good health. J is TRBJ1-2 and V is TRBV9; the D gene is possibly TRBD1 (5 bases). The CDR3 spells CASSGAGQSNGYTF. CDR3 coding DNA: TGTGCCAGCAGCGGGGCAGGGCAATCCAATGGCTACACCTTC.